The 12 T cell receptor beta chains listed next were all sequenced from one sample in a study of shared clonotypes between healthy human individuals. Profiling relied on immunoSEQ multiplex PCR, and the TCRdb table lists in-frame clones only, not all of them. This table holds millions of clones, approximately 95% found once. Sequenced input: naive CD4+ T cells from PBMCs. Subset noted: CD45RA+ positively selected. The source is a man between 18 and 35 years old in good health. Some clones in this sample may be carry-over from other donors' samples.

The chain employs TRBV28 and TRBJ1-1, with 8 bases fitting TRBD1. The V segment lost 1 base and the J segment 7 bases; nucleotides outside the gene matches: 5. The CDR3 length is 14 residues. Looked up from germline, CDR1 is MDHEN and CDR2 is SYDVKM. The CDR3 loop is CASSLYRGNGEAFF. The CDR3 DNA sequence: TGTGCCAGCAGTTTATACAGGGGGAACGGTGAAGCTTTCTTT. Using reference TRBV28 and TRBJ1-1 for the parts outside the CDR3, the full variable domain is DVKVTQSSRYLVKRTGEKVFLECVQDMDHENMFWYRQDPGLGLRLIYFSYDVKMKEKGDIPEGYSVSREKKERFSLILESASTNQTSMYLCASSLYRGNGEAFFGQGTRLTVV.

The chain is built from TRBV27 and TRBJ2-2; 10 nucleotides agree with TRBD2. The V segment lost 3 bases and the J segment 1 base; nucleotides outside the gene matches: 2. The length of the CDR3 is 16 residues. Germline lookup yields CDR1 MNHEY and CDR2 SMNVEV (reference sequence). The CDR3 sequence: CASSFRTSGNTGELFF. The CDR3 bases are TGTGCCAGCAGTTTTCGGACTAGCGGGAACACCGGGGAGCTGTTTTTT.

DNA of the CDR3: TGTGCCATCAGTGAGTCTATTGGACAGGTCTTCGAGCAGTACTTC. This translates into CAISESIGQVFEQYF. This chain connects TRBV10-3 to TRBJ2-7, with 7 bases identical to TRBD1. The J segment lost 6 bases and the V segment lost 0 bases, leaving 8 bases of the junction unmatched. This CDR3 contains 15 residues. Per germline, CDR1 ENHRY and CDR2 SYGVKD.

V gene TRBV29-1 combines with J gene TRBJ2-2; D not certain. The CDR3 has 16 residues. Germline V gives CDR1 SQVTM, CDR2 ANQGSEA. Trimming took off 0 bases at V and 0 bases at J, with 11 bases between the two ends. The chain's CDR3 is CSVEDWGSANTGELFF. In DNA form, the CDR3 reads TGCAGCGTTGAAGATTGGGGTTCGGCGAACACCGGGGAGCTGTTTTTT.

This clone has a single count. The V and J genes are TRBV5-4 and TRBJ2-5; 11 bases are shared with TRBD2. CDR3 length: 16 residues. Germline assignment: CDR1 SGHNT and CDR2 YYREEE (reference sequence). V dropped 3 bases and J dropped 4; count of bases not matched to a gene: 8. The CDR3 DNA is TGTGCCAGCAGCTCGACCCTAGCGGGAGGCGGAGAGACCCAGTACTTC. Translation gives CASSSTLAGGGETQYF.

This clone was recorded only once. The chain links TRBV30 to TRBJ2-1, with TRBD2 matching 9 bases. Germline V lookup: CDR1 GTSNPN, CDR2 SVGIG (reference sequence). V lost 0 bases to trimming and J lost 9 bases; unmatched junction nucleotides: 3. The CDR3 spans 13 residues. The CDR3 protein is CAWSVLSGSEQFF. CDR3 DNA: TGTGCCTGGAGTGTACTTAGCGGGAGTGAGCAGTTCTTC.

CDR3 in amino acids: CSASPIEEQYF. The DNA for the CDR3 is TGCAGTGCGAGCCCCATTGAGGAGCAGTACTTC. The V and J genes are TRBV20-1 and TRBJ2-7, with D uncertain. CDR3 length equals 11 residues. The ends were cut back, 6 bases at V and 7 bases at J, with 13 bases in the middle. Germline CDR1 is DFQATT and CDR2 is SNEGSKA (reference sequence).

This rearrangement joins TRBV28 to TRBJ2-7, with D unresolved. The CDR3 length is 11 residues. Trimming left V 6 bases short and J 4 bases short, with 7 bases between. Per germline, CDR1 MDHEN and CDR2 SYDVKM. In nucleotides, the CDR3 is TGTGCCAGCAGGCATGAGTACGAGCAGTACTTC. Translation: CASRHEYEQYF.

Only one count was recorded for this clone. The chain employs TRBV4-3 and TRBJ2-1; TRBD1 matches at 8 bases. Losses at the gene ends were 3 bases for V and 9 bases for J; bases not matched to a gene: 7. Germline assignment: CDR1 LGHNA and CDR2 YSLEER. The length of the CDR3 is 14 residues. CDR3 in amino acids: CASSQDRVGGEQFF. The CDR3 DNA reads as TGCGCCAGCAGCCAGGACAGGGTGGGCGGTGAGCAGTTCTTC.

The gene calls are TRBV6-5 and TRBJ2-3, with 12 bases fitting TRBD2. The CDR3 runs to 15 residues. Germline V CDR1 and CDR2: MNHEY, SVGAGI. V lost 5 bases to trimming and J lost 4 bases; unmatched junction nucleotides: 4. The CDR3 coding sequence is TGTGCCAGCAGTCGACTAGCGGGAGTCCCAGATACGCAGTATTTT. Its translation is CASSRLAGVPDTQYF.

This clone was counted only a few times. V gene TRBV30 combines with J gene TRBJ1-2, with 9 bases fitting TRBD1. This CDR3 spans 12 amino acids. V lost 3 bases to trimming and J lost 5 bases; unmatched junction nucleotides: 1. Per germline, CDR1 GTSNPN and CDR2 SVGIG (reference sequence). CDR3 DNA: TGTGCCTGGAGCGGGACAGGGTATGGCTACACCTTC. Its translation is CAWSGTGYGYTF.

This rearrangement joins TRBV18 to TRBJ2-1, with TRBD2 identical over 9 bases. The CDR3 loop spans 16 amino acids. V trimming: 4 bases; J trimming: 4 bases; junction bases outside the gene matches: 8. CDR1 and CDR2 (germline): KGHSH, LQKENI. For the CDR3, the DNA is TGTGCCAGCTCACTTGGGGTAGCGGGAGATTACAATGAGCAGTTCTTC. Translating it yields CASSLGVAGDYNEQFF.